One and the same sample provided the 14 T cell receptor beta chains below, sequenced in a study of T cell responses to AZD1222 COVID-19 vaccine. The repertoire was sequenced with immunoSEQ multiplex PCR; TCRdb's copy has only in-frame clones and lacks some. The data contain 120,000 or so clones, 94% of them singletons. Sequenced here: peripheral blood, sampled 28 days after the second AZD1222 dose. These TCRs come from an adult who received the AZD1222 COVID-19 vaccine.

This chain joins TRBV4-1 and TRBJ2-1; TRBD2 agrees at 7 bases. The CDR3 consists of 17 residues. Germline CDR1 is MGHRA and CDR2 is YSYEKL. V dropped 0 bases and J dropped 2; count of bases not matched to a gene: 7. CDR3 loop: CASSQDLFSGAYNEQFF. As DNA, the CDR3 is TGCGCCAGCAGCCAAGATCTCTTCAGCGGGGCCTACAATGAGCAGTTCTTC.

The genes are TRBV13 and TRBJ1-1; TRBD1 matches 8 bases. The CDR3 contains 17 residues. Germline-derived CDR1 and CDR2 are PRHDT and FYEKMQ (reference sequence). The V and J ends lost 4 bases and 5 bases, in that order; junction bases with no gene match: 15. The chain's CDR3 is CASSSHPDRVERTEAFF. Here the CDR3 DNA reads TGTGCCAGCAGCTCTCATCCGGACAGGGTAGAAAGGACTGAAGCTTTCTTT. Filled out from reference TRBV13 and TRBJ1-1, the complete variable domain reads AAGVIQSPRHLIKEKRETATLKCYPIPRHDTVYWYQQGPGQDPQFLISFYEKMQSDKGSIPDRFSAQQFSDYHSELNMSSLELGDSALYFCASSSHPDRVERTEAFFGQGTRLTVV.

The chain is built from TRBV7-8 and TRBJ1-1; 8 bases agree with TRBD1. This CDR3 contains 15 residues. The trim removed 2 bases at V and 0 bases at J, leaving 2 bases unmatched. Per the germline V gene, CDR1 is SGHVS and CDR2 is FQNEAQ. CDR3 residues: CASSLRDRLNTEAFF. The CDR3 DNA follows: TGTGCCAGCAGCTTACGGGACAGGTTGAACACTGAAGCTTTCTTT. The complete variable domain, with remaining parts taken from reference TRBV7-8 and TRBJ1-1, reads GAGVSQSPRYKVAKRGQDVALRCDPISGHVSLFWYQQALGQGPEFLTYFQNEAQLDKSGLPSDRFFAERPEGSVSTLKIQRTQQEDSAVYLCASSLRDRLNTEAFFGQGTRLTVV.

Details on this clone: The sample carries other DNA sequences with the same CDR3. V is TRBV10-1 and J is TRBJ1-1; 11 bases agree with TRBD1. CDR3 size: 14 residues. Germline CDR1 and CDR2: WNHNN and SYGVQD (reference sequence). The junction had 6 bases not matched to a gene; V was cut back by 7 bases and J by 5 bases. The CDR3 loop is CASNVGQGATEAFF. In DNA, the CDR3 is TGCGCCAGCAATGTCGGACAGGGGGCTACTGAAGCTTTCTTT.

The gene calls are TRBV20-1 and TRBJ2-1; D gene ambiguous. The germline V gene encodes CDR1 DFQATT and CDR2 SNEGSKA (reference sequence). The V gene lost 3 bases and the J gene lost 0 bases, with 18 bases spanning the gap. This CDR3 has 17 amino acids. Here the CDR3 DNA reads TGCAGTGCTAGTCCCGCCGGTTCTGGGGTCTCCTACAATGAGCAGTTCTTC. Protein sequence: CSASPAGSGVSYNEQFF.

This chain links TRBV27 with TRBJ2-7; possibly TRBD2 for D (7 bases). The germline V gene has CDR1 MNHEY and CDR2 SMNVEV (reference sequence). V was shortened by 6 bases and J by 3 bases, with 12 bases between the two germline ends. There are 13 residues in the CDR3. CDR3 coding DNA: TGTGCCAGCAGCCGGGGGGCGAACTACGAGCAGTACTTC. Amino acid sequence: CASSRGANYEQYF.

This chain uses TRBV2 with TRBJ1-6; 11 bases line up with TRBD1. With 5 bases clipped from V and 11 bases from J, the junction kept 8 bases outside the gene matches. CDR3 length equals 15 residues. The V gene's germline CDR1 is SNHLY and CDR2 FYNNEI. The CDR3 sequence: CASSPPGTGGTPLHF. The CDR3 DNA follows: TGTGCCAGCAGTCCTCCCGGGACAGGGGGGACACCCCTCCACTTT.

This chain connects TRBV5-8 to TRBJ1-5, with TRBD1 matching over 9 bases. The CDR3 is 18 residues long. Germline V lookup: CDR1 SGHTS, CDR2 YDEGEE. The trim removed 4 bases at V and 5 bases at J, leaving 16 bases unmatched. DNA for the CDR3: TGTGCCAGCAGCCTTTGGGTGGGGGGGACAGGGAAGGATCAGCCCCAGCATTTT. This encodes CASSLWVGGTGKDQPQHF.

The J gene is TRBJ1-1, the V gene TRBV5-5; D not certain. Between the trimmed V and J ends, which lost 0 bases and 3 bases, there was a span of 9 bases. Germline values: CDR1 SGHKS, CDR2 YYEKEE (reference sequence). CDR3 length equals 14 residues. The CDR3 is CASSLAGGYTEAFF. The CDR3 nucleotides read TGTGCCAGCAGCTTGGCCGGAGGGTACACTGAAGCTTTCTTT. Complete variable domain (other parts from reference TRBV5-5 and TRBJ1-1): DAGVTQSPTHLIKTRGQQVTLRCSPISGHKSVSWYQQVLGQGPQFIFQYYEKEERGRGNFPDRFSARQFPNYSSELNVNALLLGDSALYLCASSLAGGYTEAFFGQGTRLTVV.

The chain recombines TRBV19 with TRBJ1-2; TRBD1 agrees at 9 bases. This CDR3 region has 15 residues. With 6 bases clipped from V and 0 bases from J, the junction kept 5 bases outside the gene matches. In germline, CDR1 is LNHDA, CDR2 SQIVND (reference sequence). The CDR3 protein is CASRTGTGPNYGYTF. CDR3 coding DNA: TGTGCCAGTAGGACCGGGACAGGGCCTAACTATGGCTACACCTTC. Variable domain in full (rest from reference TRBV19 and TRBJ1-2): DGGITQSPKYLFRKEGQNVTLSCEQNLNHDAMYWYRQDPGQGLRLIYYSQIVNDFQKGDIAEGYSVSREKKESFPLTVTSAQKNPTAFYLCASRTGTGPNYGYTFGSGTRLTVV.

The chain uses TRBV3-1 (or the pseudogene TRBV3-2) and TRBJ2-1; no clear D. The CDR3 length is 13 residues. Germline CDR1 and CDR2: LGHDT and YNNKEL (reference sequence). V shed 0 bases and J shed 5 bases, with 5 bases lying between them. The CDR3: CASSQDSHNEQFF. The CDR3 DNA follows: TGTGCCAGCAGCCAAGATTCCCACAATGAGCAGTTCTTC.

The chain carries TRBV6-5 and TRBJ2-7; 8 positions agree with TRBD1. J was trimmed by 7 bases and V by 0 bases; bases with no gene match: 5. CDR1 MNHEY and CDR2 SVGAGI come from the germline V gene. There are 14 residues in the CDR3. CDR3 residues: CASSYSHRGREQYF. DNA of the CDR3: TGTGCCAGCAGTTACTCCCACAGGGGGAGAGAGCAGTACTTC.

This sequence joins TRBV7-9 and TRBJ2-1; TRBD2 matches 12 bases. CDR3 length: 16 residues. Trimming at V came to 1 base and at J to 8 bases, leaving 6 bases not matched to a gene. CDR1 and CDR2 from the germline V gene are SEHNR and FQNEAQ (reference sequence). CDR3 protein: CASSLEGLAGGDEQFF. CDR3 DNA: TGTGCCAGCAGCTTAGAAGGGCTAGCGGGAGGGGATGAGCAGTTCTTC.

This chain joins TRBV23-1 and TRBJ2-4, with D perhaps given as TRBD1 or TRBD2 (7 bases each). TRBV23-1 is assigned to the ORF class and has an uncertain function. Trimming removed 1 base from V and 8 bases from J, with 18 bases in between. CDR3 length: 16 amino acids. CDR3 in DNA: TGCGCCAGCAGTCAATACCAAGACAGGGCGGGGGACATTCAGTACTTC. This translates into CASSQYQDRAGDIQYF.